This is a list of T cell receptor beta chains from one sample in a study of shared clonotypes between healthy human individuals. Clones were sequenced by immunoSEQ multiplex PCR, and TCRdb holds only the in-frame ones, with some missing. The profile shows about 1,500,000 clones, 95% to 97% of them singletons. Sequencing input: naive CD4+ T cells sorted from blood. The receptors were sampled from a man aged 30-40 years in good health. CDR3s include the opening cysteine and the closing phenylalanine or tryptophan. The D gene is left open where the match is weak. Only part of the rows carry a size: once, few, many, or a class if the clone is expanded.

CDR3aa: CASSLAHRGYYQETQYF; CDR3nt: TGTGCCAGCAGCTTAGCCCACAGGGGCTATTACCAAGAGACCCAGTACTTC; abundance: -; d_gene: TRBD1; j_gene: TRBJ2-5; v_gene: TRBV7-8
CDR3aa: CAISRSRDSMNTEAFF; CDR3nt: TGTGCCATCAGTCGTTCAAGGGACAGCATGAACACTGAAGCTTTCTTT; abundance: -; d_gene: TRBD1; j_gene: TRBJ1-1; v_gene: TRBV10-3
CDR3aa: CASSDWAGENYGYTF; CDR3nt: TGTGCCAGCAGTGATTGGGCAGGGGAAAACTATGGCTACACCTTC; abundance: -; d_gene: -; j_gene: TRBJ1-2; v_gene: TRBV6-1
CDR3aa: CASSRQESSYNEQFF; CDR3nt: TGTGCCAGCAGTCGCCAGGAGAGCTCCTACAATGAGCAGTTCTTC; abundance: -; d_gene: -; j_gene: TRBJ2-1; v_gene: TRBV2
CDR3aa: CAKIRDIQETQYF; CDR3nt: TGCGCCAAGATAAGGGACATACAAGAGACCCAGTACTTC; abundance: -; d_gene: -; j_gene: TRBJ2-5; v_gene: TRBV23-1
CDR3aa: CASRLIKLFNYGYTF; CDR3nt: TGTGCCAGCAGGCTTATAAAGCTTTTTAACTATGGCTACACCTTC; abundance: -; d_gene: -; j_gene: TRBJ1-2; v_gene: TRBV7-2
CDR3aa: CASSSGSPRPDTQYF; CDR3nt: TGTGCCAGCAGCTCCGGGAGCCCACGGCCAGATACGCAGTATTTT; abundance: -; d_gene: -; j_gene: TRBJ2-3; v_gene: TRBV11-2
CDR3aa: CASSLETGWVAGYTF; CDR3nt: TGTGCCAGCAGCTTAGAGACAGGGTGGGTCGCTGGCTACACCTTC; abundance: -; d_gene: TRBD1; j_gene: TRBJ1-2; v_gene: TRBV7-2
CDR3aa: CASGIGDLSYNEQFF; CDR3nt: TGTGCCAGCGGGATTGGCGACCTCTCCTACAATGAGCAGTTCTTC; abundance: -; d_gene: -; j_gene: TRBJ2-1; v_gene: TRBV19
CDR3aa: CASRSGRGETQYF; CDR3nt: TGTGCCAGCAGGAGCGGGAGAGGAGAGACCCAGTACTTC; abundance: -; d_gene: TRBD2; j_gene: TRBJ2-5; v_gene: TRBV27
CDR3aa: CASSLSGNEQFF; CDR3nt: TGCGCCAGCAGCCTCAGCGGGAATGAGCAGTTCTTC; abundance: -; d_gene: -; j_gene: TRBJ2-1; v_gene: TRBV5-1
CDR3aa: CASSLSFRLHGVNEQFF; CDR3nt: TGTGCCAGCAGCTTGAGTTTTCGGCTACACGGGGTCAATGAGCAGTTCTTC; abundance: -; d_gene: -; j_gene: TRBJ2-1; v_gene: TRBV5-5
CDR3aa: CAWSVLGNIQYF; CDR3nt: TGTGCCTGGAGTGTTCTGGGAAACATTCAGTACTTC; abundance: -; d_gene: -; j_gene: TRBJ2-4; v_gene: TRBV30
CDR3aa: CASRLVVGLRTSGRPYTYEQYF; CDR3nt: TGTGCAAGTCGCTTAGTTGTAGGACTCCGGACTAGCGGGAGGCCCTATACCTACGAGCAGTACTTC; abundance: -; d_gene: -; j_gene: TRBJ2-7; v_gene: TRBV12-2
CDR3aa: CSVEDRYSSYEQYF; CDR3nt: TGCAGCGTTGAAGATCGGTACAGCTCCTACGAGCAGTACTTC; abundance: -; d_gene: -; j_gene: TRBJ2-7; v_gene: TRBV29-1
CDR3aa: CASSPTGQGNEQYF; CDR3nt: TGCGCCAGCAGCCCAACGGGACAGGGTAACGAGCAGTACTTC; abundance: -; d_gene: TRBD1; j_gene: TRBJ2-7; v_gene: TRBV5-1
CDR3aa: CASSVGRAGWGSYEQYF; CDR3nt: TGTGCCAGCAGTGTCGGGAGAGCAGGGTGGGGGTCCTACGAGCAGTACTTC; abundance: -; d_gene: -; j_gene: TRBJ2-7; v_gene: TRBV2
CDR3aa: CASSPPGRYTGELFF; CDR3nt: TGTGCCAGCTCACCTCCGGGGCGATACACCGGGGAGCTGTTTTTT; abundance: -; d_gene: -; j_gene: TRBJ2-2; v_gene: TRBV18
CDR3aa: CASSPRGDTQYF; CDR3nt: TGTGCCAGCAGCCCCCGGGGAGATACGCAGTATTTT; abundance: -; d_gene: -; j_gene: TRBJ2-3; v_gene: TRBV11-2
CDR3aa: CATSIHTDTQYF; CDR3nt: TGTGCCACCAGCATCCACACAGATACGCAGTATTTT; abundance: -; d_gene: -; j_gene: TRBJ2-3; v_gene: TRBV15
CDR3aa: CASSEMLAGGETQYF; CDR3nt: TGTGCCAGCAGTGAAATGCTAGCGGGCGGGGAGACCCAGTACTTC; abundance: once; d_gene: TRBD2; j_gene: TRBJ2-5; v_gene: TRBV25-1
CDR3aa: CASSYSGASYEQYF; CDR3nt: TGTGCCAGCAGTTATAGCGGGGCGTCCTACGAGCAGTACTTC; abundance: -; d_gene: TRBD2; j_gene: TRBJ2-7; v_gene: TRBV6-5
CDR3aa: CASSLETSGLYNEQFF; CDR3nt: TGTGCCAGCAGCTTGGAGACTAGCGGGCTCTACAATGAGCAGTTCTTC; abundance: -; d_gene: TRBD2; j_gene: TRBJ2-1; v_gene: TRBV7-6
CDR3aa: CASSPTQNTEAFF; CDR3nt: TGTGCCAGCAGCCCCACCCAGAACACTGAAGCTTTCTTT; abundance: -; d_gene: -; j_gene: TRBJ1-1; v_gene: TRBV7-9
CDR3aa: CASSLGWTDTDTQYF; CDR3nt: TGCGCCAGCAGCTTGGGCTGGACAGACACAGATACGCAGTATTTT; abundance: -; d_gene: -; j_gene: TRBJ2-3; v_gene: TRBV5-1
CDR3aa: CASSPDRAPSNYGYTF; CDR3nt: TGTGCCAGCAGCCCGGACAGGGCGCCTTCTAACTATGGCTACACCTTC; abundance: -; d_gene: TRBD1; j_gene: TRBJ1-2; v_gene: TRBV27
CDR3aa: CASSIIKTSGQYEQYF; CDR3nt: TGTGCCAGCAGCATTATTAAGACTAGCGGGCAATACGAGCAGTACTTC; abundance: -; d_gene: TRBD2; j_gene: TRBJ2-7; v_gene: TRBV7-9
CDR3aa: CAWSGSSGRYNEQFF; CDR3nt: TGTGCCTGGAGTGGATCTAGCGGGAGGTACAATGAGCAGTTCTTC; abundance: -; d_gene: TRBD2; j_gene: TRBJ2-1; v_gene: TRBV30
CDR3aa: CASGGGRVNEQFF; CDR3nt: TGTGCTAGTGGCGGGGGGAGGGTAAATGAGCAGTTCTTC; abundance: -; d_gene: TRBD2; j_gene: TRBJ2-1; v_gene: TRBV12-5
CDR3aa: CASSYVSGTQYF; CDR3nt: TGTGCCAGCAGTTATGTGAGTGGGACCCAGTACTTC; abundance: -; d_gene: -; j_gene: TRBJ2-5; v_gene: TRBV6-6
CDR3aa: CASSADWSSYEQYF; CDR3nt: TGTGCCAGCAGCGCAGACTGGAGCTCCTACGAGCAGTACTTC; abundance: -; d_gene: -; j_gene: TRBJ2-7; v_gene: TRBV7-3
CDR3aa: CASSLQGNQPQHF; CDR3nt: TGTGCCAGTAGCCTACAGGGGAATCAGCCCCAGCATTTT; abundance: -; d_gene: TRBD1; j_gene: TRBJ1-5; v_gene: TRBV19
CDR3aa: CASSPLSRATNTGELFF; CDR3nt: TGTGCCAGCTCACCTCTTTCTAGGGCTACGAACACCGGGGAGCTGTTTTTT; abundance: -; d_gene: -; j_gene: TRBJ2-2; v_gene: TRBV18
CDR3aa: CASSSTGVGASGNTIYF; CDR3nt: TGTGCCAGCAGCTCGACAGGGGTGGGGGCCTCTGGAAACACCATATATTTT; abundance: -; d_gene: TRBD1; j_gene: TRBJ1-3; v_gene: TRBV5-6
CDR3aa: CASSLEIAREETQYF; CDR3nt: TGTGCCAGCAGCTTAGAAATAGCCAGGGAAGAGACCCAGTACTTC; abundance: -; d_gene: -; j_gene: TRBJ2-5; v_gene: TRBV7-2